A single TCR beta chain is shown here with its context. What it binds is not known. This sample stems from a study of T cell responses to AZD1222 COVID-19 vaccine. Points from the study as a whole: Following two doses of AZD1222, Spike-specific TCR breadth and depth rose. Most donors were white British, females outnumbered males, and clonal diversity was possibly underestimated. Only after the peak T cell response were repertoires sampled.

Assay: immunoSEQ multiplex PCR; the TCRdb copy retains only in-frame clones and omits some. The sample lists 130,000 to 150,000 clones, approximately 90% occurring once. Germline loops: CDR1 MNHNS, CDR2 SASEGT. CDR3 length: 17 residues. Trimming left V 1 base short and J 5 bases short, with 17 bases between. The TCR sequence derives from an adult in good health. The rearrangement uses TRBV6-1 and TRBJ1-4; D is unclear. The specimen was peripheral blood, collected on day 0 of AZD1222 vaccination. The CDR3 nucleotides read TGTGCCAGCAGTGAAGTCTTCATGAAGGGCAAAAATGAAAAACTGTTTTTT. Its protein is CASSEVFMKGKNEKLFF.